This T cell receptor (beta chain) was identified during a study of OX40 agonist ivuxolimab in advanced cancers. Overall study: Partial responses were seen in three patients, one with hepatocellular carcinoma and two with cutaneous melanoma. General observations from the study: Partial responders dosed at 0.1-3.0 mg/kg displayed clonal expansion ranking among the lowest. Expanded clones were, on average, more numerous among CD8+ T cells than CD4+.

The protocol was immunoSEQ multiplex PCR, while the TCRdb copy is restricted to in-frame clones and leaves out a portion. The table records roughly 61,000 clones, approximately 90% of them present only once. As regards this clone: Its target is not known.

The CDR3 consists of 14 residues. V was clipped by 0 bases and J by 4 bases, with 10 bases between them. CDR1 and CDR2 from the germline V gene are LNHNV and YYDKDF (reference sequence). The sequencing used CD4+ or CD8+ T cells sorted from blood, collected in a trial of the OX40 agonist ivuxolimab. The origin of this receptor is an adult with an advanced solid tumor such as melanoma, head and neck, liver or kidney cancer. V usage is TRBV15 and J usage is TRBJ2-7; D not resolved. CDR3 in DNA: TGTGCCACCAGCAGAGATAGGGTGATGTACGAGCAGTACTTC. This encodes CATSRDRVMYEQYF.